This T cell receptor beta chain was recorded in a study of blood T cell repertoires in COVID-19 (dated by TCRdb to between 2020 and 2021). With respect to the entire study: Collaborator samples came from the United States, Italy and Spain and covered acute and convalescent phases of COVID-19. The material from the prospective study consisted of cDNA or gDNA derived from T cells, B-cell-depleted T cells, or PBMCs. The dataset comprised deeply sampled blood TCRbeta repertoires from subjects exposed to, actively infected with, or recovered from COVID-19. The repertoires were released in a freely available public database intended as a resource for research on the immune response to SARS-CoV-2. The samples were drawn from the first 160 participants of the ongoing ImmuneRACE study and from 1,254 subjects provided by 6 global collaborators. A de-identified subject ID, COVID-19 status, age in years and sex were almost always included in the sample metadata. Where HLA class I and class II types were available, the types were taken from metadata supplied by the sample provider, not from assay-based typing. Overall results and qualifications from the work: The amount of clinical and demographic metadata varied by source and participant and was provided uncurated.

In the case of this clone: It lacks a known antigen. No quality values exist for individual bases; no much larger clone is one base distant.

The immunoSEQ Assay, a bias-controlled multiplex PCR, was used to amplify TCRbeta CDR3 regions from genomic DNA. Processing in the source paper ran as follows. The number of nucleated cells in each sample was estimated from the amplification of reference gene primers within the assay. To quantify the absolute abundance of each unique TCRbeta CDR3 rearrangement, sequence reads were collapsed and filtered. Productive Simpson clonality was computed per sample as the square root of Simpson's diversity index over productive rearrangements. As stored in TCRdb, this immuneACCESS dataset retains in-frame rearrangements with V and J assigned. A fraction of the clones does not appear; measured against another copy, unresolved V genes explain less than half of the discrepancy, and the remainder lacks a known reason. V, J and clone size are taken as reported in that table, and D and trimming were inferred from the DNA itself. For this sample there are tens of thousands of clones; about 92% appear just once. The ten largest account for less than 0.55% of the sample.

At one collaborating source in Seattle, patients were enrolled during active infection and were followed longitudinally through the course of disease. Whole blood was collected in K2EDTA tubes by collaborating institutions according to the institutions' own protocols. For TCRbeta analysis, collaborators shipped samples as frozen whole blood, isolated PBMCs, or DNA extracted from either of those sample types. Sequencing used peripheral blood. The source is a man aged 50-59 years with COVID-19, enrolled during active disease.

The DNA reads TGCGCCAGCAGCCAAGAGAGAGAAGATACGCAGTATTTT. Translated, it reads CASSQEREDTQYF. The rearranged chain carries TRBV4-3 and TRBJ2-3; too little of a D gene remains to name it. The CDR3, from cysteine to phenylalanine, totals 13 residues. The DNA shown is the 39-base CDR3, in frame from base 1. At the junction V is shortened by 0 bases and J by 5 bases, with 6 bases in between. The germline V gene encodes CDR1 LGHNA and CDR2 YSLEER.